Listed here are 14 T cell receptor beta chains from one sample, sequenced in a study of blood T cell repertoires in COVID-19. The data were produced by immunoSEQ multiplex PCR, yet TCRdb's version contains in-frame clones alone and is incomplete. The table includes 15,000 to 20,000 clones, about 89% detected once. The sequencing input was peripheral blood. The receptors come from a human donor in a cohort sampled during active COVID-19.

This rearrangement joins TRBV6-5 to TRBJ1-2; TRBD1 matches 7 bases. V gave up 5 bases and J gave up 5 bases; unmatched junction bases: 8. The CDR3 runs 14 residues. Germline CDR1 reads MNHEY; CDR2 reads SVGAGI. The CDR3 coding sequence is TGTGCCAGCAGTCGGGACAGCGAGGTATATGGCTACACCTTC. It codes for CASSRDSEVYGYTF.

This clone occurred a few times. This chain connects TRBV24-1 to TRBJ1-5; 8 bases are shared with TRBD1. This CDR3 has 12 amino acids. With V trimmed by 10 bases and J by 6 bases, 4 bases remained unmatched. The V gene's germline CDR1 is KGHDR and CDR2 SFDVKD. The DNA of the CDR3 is TGTGCCACTCAGGGGGCTGGTCAGCCCCAGCATTTT. Its translation is CATQGAGQPQHF.

The chain employs TRBV7-6 and TRBJ1-6, with a weak D call TRBD1 (5 bases). Germline V lookup: CDR1 SGHVS, CDR2 FNYEAQ. CDR3 length: 14 amino acids. Trimming took 4 bases from V and 9 from J, leaving 13 bases between them. The CDR3 DNA reads as TGTGCCAGCAGCTCGGACATCGAGAGTTCACCCCTCCACTTT. Translated: CASSSDIESSPLHF.

The V and J genes are TRBV7-2 and TRBJ2-2; TRBD2 might be the D (5 bases). The CDR3 sequence is 15 residues long. V was cut by 5 bases and J by 2 bases, with 12 bases left in between. From germline, CDR1 is SGHTA and CDR2 FQGNSA. Here the CDR3 DNA reads TGTGCCAGCAGCCCCACTAGAGGTAACACCGGGGAGCTGTTTTTT. Translated: CASSPTRGNTGELFF.

The chain has TRBV3-1 (or the pseudogene TRBV3-2) and TRBJ2-3, with 7 bases matching TRBD1. V lost 1 base to trimming and J lost 5 bases; unmatched junction nucleotides: 3. CDR1 LGHDT and CDR2 YNNKEL come from the germline V gene (reference sequence). The CDR3 is 14 amino acids. The CDR3 region is CASSQAYRGDTQYF. The DNA for the CDR3 is TGTGCCAGCAGCCAAGCCTACAGGGGAGATACGCAGTATTTT.

This clone is a singleton in its sample. CDR3 region: CASSADRTYGYTF. CDR3 in DNA: TGTGCCAGCAGCGCAGACAGGACCTATGGCTACACCTTC. The chain couples TRBV6-5 to TRBJ1-2, with D tentatively TRBD1 (6 bases). The CDR3 runs 13 residues. V gave up 6 bases and J gave up 4 bases, with 12 bases separating them. Germline-derived CDR1 and CDR2 are MNHEY and SVGAGI.

The chain recombines TRBV7-8 with TRBJ2-7, with 9 bases aligning to TRBD1. J lost 3 bases, V lost 5 bases, and 8 bases had no gene match. The length of the CDR3 is 15 residues. Germline V CDR1 and CDR2: SGHVS, FQNEAQ. The CDR3 loop is CASSRGTGRVYEQYF. The CDR3 nucleotides are TGTGCCAGCAGCCGGGGGACAGGGAGAGTCTACGAGCAGTACTTC.

The rearrangement joins TRBV27 to TRBJ1-4; D not certain. The germline V and J ends were trimmed by 5 bases and 0 bases, with 10 bases remaining between them. The CDR3 is 15 residues long. Germline V CDR1 and CDR2: MNHEY, SMNVEV (reference sequence). In DNA form, the CDR3 reads TGTGCCAGCAGTGCCGGGTCGACAACTAATGAAAAACTGTTTTTT. It yields the protein CASSAGSTTNEKLFF.

The chain recombines TRBV29-1 with TRBJ1-4, with D possibly TRBD1 on 5 matching bases. The CDR3 loop spans 13 amino acids. Germline CDR1 and CDR2: SQVTM and ANQGSEA. Trimming removed 4 bases from V and 7 bases from J, with 13 bases in between. This CDR3 is CSVATAPGEKLFF. The CDR3 DNA sequence: TGCAGCGTTGCGACAGCACCGGGTGAAAAACTGTTTTTT.

V gene TRBV27 combines with J gene TRBJ2-1; TRBD2 matches 7 bases. Germline-derived CDR1 and CDR2 are MNHEY and SMNVEV (reference sequence). J gave up 8 bases and V 5 bases, and 12 bases lay outside the gene matches. The CDR3 consists of 15 residues. CDR3 bases: TGTGCCAGCAGTCAAGTCTCGGGAGGTGGCGATGAGCAGTTCTTC. It encodes CASSQVSGGGDEQFF.

The chain has TRBV30 and TRBJ1-6, with D uncertain. Germline CDR1 is GTSNPN and CDR2 is SVGIG (reference sequence). CDR3 length: 14 residues. Between the trimmed V and J ends, which lost 2 bases and 7 bases, there was a span of 12 bases. CDR3 nucleotide sequence: TGTGCCTGGAGTACGACTGGAACGAATTCACCCCTCCACTTT. Amino acids: CAWSTTGTNSPLHF.

V and J are TRBV12-5 and TRBJ1-1; D gene unclear. V lost 3 bases to trimming and J lost 6 bases, with 14 bases between them. The germline CDR1 and CDR2 sequences are LGHNT and FRNRAP. This CDR3 has 14 residues. CDR3 residues: CASGLKGGIAEAFF. The CDR3 DNA is TGTGCTAGTGGTTTAAAAGGCGGGATCGCTGAAGCTTTCTTT.

The V gene is TRBV20-1, the J gene TRBJ2-5; 9 bases are a match to TRBD2. The CDR3 runs 16 residues. Trimming at V came to 3 bases and at J to 5 bases, leaving 13 bases not matched to a gene. Germline-derived CDR1 and CDR2 are DFQATT and SNEGSKA (reference sequence). CDR3 nucleotides: TGCAGTGCTAGTTTGCGCGGGGGGGCCGTTGGGGAGACCCAGTACTTC. Translated: CSASLRGGAVGETQYF.

J is TRBJ2-5 and V is TRBV5-4, with 8 bases matching TRBD2. CDR3 size: 18 residues. Germline-derived CDR1 and CDR2 are SGHNT and YYREEE (reference sequence). The junction had 19 bases not matched to a gene; V was cut back by 4 bases and J by 5 bases. In DNA, the CDR3 is TGTGCCAGCAGCCCCCGGCGACTAGCGCCTCCCTGGAGGGAGACCCAGTACTTC. This encodes CASSPRRLAPPWRETQYF.